This TCR beta chain was recovered during a study of blood T cell repertoires in COVID-19. Background on the study: Donors in the United States, Italy and Spain gave samples during acute or convalescent COVID-19.

Method: immunoSEQ multiplex PCR; TCRdb's copy keeps in-frame clones and lacks some. The table lists 98,000 or so clones, approximately 85% of them singletons. CDR1 is SEHNR, CDR2 FQNEAQ, per germline (reference sequence). Between the trimmed V and J ends, which lost 6 bases and 8 bases, there was a span of 19 bases. The CDR3 is 15 amino acids. The genes are TRBV7-9 and TRBJ1-4; possibly TRBD1 for D (5 bases). Material for sequencing was peripheral blood. The TCR was taken from a human donor in a cohort sampled during active COVID-19. In DNA form, the CDR3 reads TGTGCCAGCAGATCCCAGGACATACCCAACGAAAAACTGTTTTTT. Translation: CASRSQDIPNEKLFF.